This T cell receptor beta chain emerged from a study of cytomegalovirus exposure and HLA in healthy donors. In regard to this clone: Antigen specificity is unknown. One end of the junction varies from germline; a read error may be responsible.

Whole-study results and caveats: Across donors, presence/absence analyses took sequencing depth to be roughly uniform. Prior analysis indicated that the majority of TCR beta V segments exhibited productivity approximately 90% or approximately 30% of the time.

The germline V gene has CDR1 SGHRS and CDR2 YFSETQ. The CDR3 has 16 residues. Vbeta (60) and Jbeta (13) primers were used in the PCR. TCRdb's table, derived via immunoSEQ multiplex PCR, lists solely in-frame clones and lacks some. This table has about 120,000 clones, 77% appearing once. This receptor was taken from a man aged 35-49 years in good health and CMV-seropositive. The gene calls are TRBV5-1 and TRBJ2-4; no firm D call. Sequenced material: PBMCs. The CDR3 sequence is CASSLGSQVAKNSQYF. The CDR3 DNA sequence: TGCGCCAGCAGCTTGGGAAGTCAGGTGGCCAAAAACAGTCAGTACTTC.